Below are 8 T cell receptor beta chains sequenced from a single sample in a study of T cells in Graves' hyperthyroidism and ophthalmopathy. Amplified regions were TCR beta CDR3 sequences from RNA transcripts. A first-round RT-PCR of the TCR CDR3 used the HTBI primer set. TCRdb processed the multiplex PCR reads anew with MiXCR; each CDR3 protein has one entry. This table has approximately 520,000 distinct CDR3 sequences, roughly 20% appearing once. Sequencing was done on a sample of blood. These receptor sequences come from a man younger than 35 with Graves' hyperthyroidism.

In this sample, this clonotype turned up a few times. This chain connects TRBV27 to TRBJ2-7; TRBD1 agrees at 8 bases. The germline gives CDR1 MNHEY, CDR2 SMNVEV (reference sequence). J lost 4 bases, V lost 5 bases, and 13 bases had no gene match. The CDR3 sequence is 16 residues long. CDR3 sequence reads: CASSPMTGVHIYEQYF. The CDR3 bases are TGTGCCAGCAGTCCCATGACAGGGGTCCACATATACGAGCAGTACTTC.

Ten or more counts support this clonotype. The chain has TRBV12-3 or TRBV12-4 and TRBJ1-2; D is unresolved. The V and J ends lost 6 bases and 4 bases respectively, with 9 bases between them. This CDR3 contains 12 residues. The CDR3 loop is CASSGRAYGYTF. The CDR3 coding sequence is TGTGCCAGCAGCGGGCGAGCCTATGGCTACACCTTC.

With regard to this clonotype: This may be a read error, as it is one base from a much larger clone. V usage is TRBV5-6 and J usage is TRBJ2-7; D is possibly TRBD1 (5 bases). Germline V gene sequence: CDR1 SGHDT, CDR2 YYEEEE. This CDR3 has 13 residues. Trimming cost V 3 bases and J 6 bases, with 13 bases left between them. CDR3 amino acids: CASSSVGHCEQYF. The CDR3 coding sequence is TGTGCCAGCAGCTCCGTTGGACACTGCGAGCAGTACTTC.

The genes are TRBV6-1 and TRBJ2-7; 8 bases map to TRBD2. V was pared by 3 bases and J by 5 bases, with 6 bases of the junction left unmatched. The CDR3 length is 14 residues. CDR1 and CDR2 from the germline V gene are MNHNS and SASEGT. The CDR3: CASSDSPGGDEQYF. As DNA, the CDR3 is TGTGCCAGCAGTGATTCGCCGGGGGGGGACGAGCAGTACTTC.

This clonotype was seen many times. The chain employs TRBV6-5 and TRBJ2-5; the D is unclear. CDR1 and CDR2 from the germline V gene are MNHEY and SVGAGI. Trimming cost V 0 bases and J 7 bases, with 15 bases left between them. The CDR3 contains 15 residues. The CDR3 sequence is CASSYSYSSTRTQYF. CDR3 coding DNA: TGTGCCAGCAGTTACTCGTATAGCTCAACCAGGACCCAGTACTTC.

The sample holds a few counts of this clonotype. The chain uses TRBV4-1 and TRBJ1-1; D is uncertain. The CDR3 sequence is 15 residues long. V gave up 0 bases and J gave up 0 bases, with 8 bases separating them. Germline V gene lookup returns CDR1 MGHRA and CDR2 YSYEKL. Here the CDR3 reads CASSQEAGMNTEAFF. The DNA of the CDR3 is TGCGCCAGCAGCCAAGAGGCGGGTATGAACACTGAAGCTTTCTTT.

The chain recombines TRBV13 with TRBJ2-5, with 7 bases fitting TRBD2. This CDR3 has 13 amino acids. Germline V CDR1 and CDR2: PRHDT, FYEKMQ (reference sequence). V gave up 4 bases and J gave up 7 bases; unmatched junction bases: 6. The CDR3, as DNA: TGTGCCAGCAGCTGGGAGGGGATGGGGACCCAGTACTTC. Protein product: CASSWEGMGTQYF.

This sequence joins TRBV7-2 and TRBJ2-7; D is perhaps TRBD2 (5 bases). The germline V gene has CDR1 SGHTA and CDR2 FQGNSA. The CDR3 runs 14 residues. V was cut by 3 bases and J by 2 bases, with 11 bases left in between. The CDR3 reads CASSFPGLTYEQYF. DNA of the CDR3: TGTGCCAGCAGCTTCCCCGGACTCACCTACGAGCAGTACTTC.